The entry that follows covers one T cell receptor beta chain sequence. This entry comes from a study of tumor and adjacent non-tumor tissue in lung cancer. RNA was extracted from bulk tissue without any cell sorting. Distant lung tissue was collected more than 3 cm away from the tumor edge. The library came from three nested PCR rounds adapted from ARM-PCR protocols. One entry per CDR3 protein results from TCRdb running MiXCR on the multiplex PCR reads. Among more than 45,000 distinct CDR3 sequences, around three quarters were seen once, and the ten largest hold 23%. The V end was cut by 5 bases, the J end by 12 bases, with 19 bases between. The CDR3 sequence is 13 residues long. Germline CDR1 reads ENHRY; CDR2 reads SYGVKD.

This sequence was found in a woman aged 55 to 70 with non-small cell lung cancer. Sample: distant non-tumor lung tissue. The chain is built from TRBV10-3 and TRBJ1-1; D remains ambiguous. Here the CDR3 reads CAISPGAETVTFF. The CDR3 bases are TGTGCCATCAGTCCCGGCGCGGAGACTGTAACTTTCTTT.